The 2 T cell receptor beta chains below all came from one sample that was sequenced in a study of Tregs in tolerant kidney transplant recipients. The assay was immunoSEQ multiplex PCR, and TCRdb's table has in-frame clones only and misses some. The data show just under 65,000 clones, roughly 98% seen once. Sequenced material: Tregs from blood, taken before the transplant. These receptors came from a human donor who received a combined kidney and bone marrow transplant.

J is TRBJ2-1 and V is TRBV7-3, with D possibly matching TRBD2 (6 bases). CDR1 SGHTA and CDR2 FQGTGA come from the germline V gene. The CDR3 totals 14 residues. V lost 1 base, J lost 8 bases, and 12 bases lay in between. For the CDR3, the DNA is TGTGCCAGCAGCTTAATTCCTAGCGTCGATGAGCAGTTCTTC. This encodes CASSLIPSVDEQFF. The full variable domain, completed using reference TRBV7-3 and TRBJ2-1, is GAGVSQTPSNKVTEKGKYVELRCDPISGHTALYWYRQSLGQGPEFLIYFQGTGAADDSGLPNDRFFAVRPEGSVSTLKIQRTERGDSAVYLCASSLIPSVDEQFFGPGTRLTVL.

V and J are TRBV5-4 and TRBJ2-1; D unclear. The germline V and J ends were trimmed by 4 bases and 7 bases, with 6 bases remaining between them. The CDR3 is 11 residues long. From germline, CDR1 is SGHNT and CDR2 YYREEE (reference sequence). The CDR3 DNA reads as TGTGCCAGCAGCACACAGAATGAGCAGTTCTTC. It translates to CASSTQNEQFF.